This is a list of T cell receptor beta chains from one sample in a study of beta chain features in type 1 diabetes. TCRdb's copy holds only in-frame clones and misses some; the assay was immunoSEQ multiplex PCR. The sample shows about 140,000 clones, roughly a tenth of them seen only once. Specimen: naive CD4+ T cells from blood. These receptors all come from a man aged 18 to 35 in good health. Each CDR3 is given with its conserved first and last residue. The D gene is left open where the match is weak. Clone sizes are given selectively: once, few, many, or a class where the clone is expanded.

clone size,V gene,D gene,J gene,CDR3 DNA,CDR3 protein
few,TRBV2,TRBD2,TRBJ2-2,TGTGCCAGCAGGACTAGCGGGAACACCGGGGAGCTGTTTTTT,CASRTSGNTGELFF
few,TRBV7-9,-,TRBJ1-6,TGTGCCAGCAGTGGGGGCAATGGGGGTTCACCCCTCCACTTT,CASSGGNGGSPLHF
few,TRBV19,TRBD1,TRBJ2-3,TGTGCCAGTAGTATTTCCAAACAGGGGATTTCCACAGATACGCAGTATTTT,CASSISKQGISTDTQYF
few,TRBV11-1,TRBD2,TRBJ2-3,TGTGCCAGCAGCTTACAGCGGGGGGGCACAGATACGCAGTATTTT,CASSLQRGGTDTQYF
few,TRBV6-5,-,TRBJ2-7,TGTGCCAGCAGTTACGGGCCCTACGAGCAGTACTTC,CASSYGPYEQYF
-,TRBV28,-,TRBJ1-4,TGTGCCAGCAGTTACAATGGGGCAGACAATGAAAAACTGTTTTTT,CASSYNGADNEKLFF
many,TRBV29-1,-,TRBJ1-1,TGCAGCACTGGGGCCAACCCGAACACTGAAGCTTTCTTT,CSTGANPNTEAFF
-,TRBV6-1,-,TRBJ2-2,TGTGCCAGCAGTTTGGACAGACGAAACACCGGGGAGCTGTTTTTT,CASSLDRRNTGELFF
-,TRBV5-1,TRBD1,TRBJ2-5,TGCGCCAGCAGCTCGACAGGGGCCGTCCAAGAGACCCAGTACTTC,CASSSTGAVQETQYF
few,TRBV28,-,TRBJ2-1,TGTGCCAGCAGTGTCGTCTACAATGAGCAGTTCTTC,CASSVVYNEQFF
-,TRBV5-6,TRBD2,TRBJ2-7,TGTGCCAGCAGCCCCTTAGCGGGGGGGTCCGCTCTCCCCTACGAGCAGTACTTC,CASSPLAGGSALPYEQYF
-,TRBV28,-,TRBJ2-5,TGTGCCAGCAGCCCTAAAAAAGAGACCCAGTACTTC,CASSPKKETQYF
few,TRBV18,-,TRBJ2-1,TGTGCCAGCTCACCACGGAGGGACGGGGAGCAGTTCTTC,CASSPRRDGEQFF
-,TRBV11-3,-,TRBJ2-7,TGTGCCAGCAGCGGCAGGGCCTACGAGCAGTACTTC,CASSGRAYEQYF
few,TRBV19,-,TRBJ1-2,TGTGCCAGTAGTCTACAAACAGGCCGCGAAGGGGGCTACACCTTC,CASSLQTGREGGYTF
-,TRBV10-2,TRBD1,TRBJ1-1,TGCGCCAGCAGACAGGGGCCTACTGAAGCTTTCTTT,CASRQGPTEAFF
-,TRBV7-9,-,TRBJ1-1,TGTGCCAGCAGCTTTGCGGCAGGGTCTACAGAGGACACTGAAGCTTTCTTT,CASSFAAGSTEDTEAFF
-,TRBV11-3,TRBD1,TRBJ2-6,TGTGCCAGCAGCTTAGCCCTCGGGACAGGGGGCCCCGGGGGGGCCAACGTCCTGACTTTC,CASSLALGTGGPGGANVLTF
few,TRBV7-2,-,TRBJ1-2,TGTGCCAGCAGCTTATCTCTATCGGGGGGCATTGGCTACACCTTC,CASSLSLSGGIGYTF
few,TRBV5-6,TRBD2,TRBJ2-2,TGTGCCAGCAGCACACTAGCGGGGGGGCCAGTCGGGGAGCTGTTTTTT,CASSTLAGGPVGELFF
many,TRBV10-3,-,TRBJ1-4,TGTGCCATCAGTCTCCGGGATAATGAAAAACTGTTTTTT,CAISLRDNEKLFF
-,TRBV7-7,TRBD1,TRBJ2-3,TGTGCCAGCAGCCGGGGACAGGGGGTCAGAGATACGCAGTATTTT,CASSRGQGVRDTQYF
many,TRBV30,-,TRBJ2-2,TGTGCCTGGAGTAGCAGGGCGGCCGGGGAGCTGTTTTTT,CAWSSRAAGELFF
few,TRBV10-3,TRBD2,TRBJ2-3,TGTGCCACCCGACTAGCGGGGGGGGATACGCAGTATTTT,CATRLAGGDTQYF
few,TRBV11-3,TRBD2,TRBJ2-7,TGTGCCAGCAGCTTGGTCGTGGCGGGGGGAGGCGAGCAGTACTTC,CASSLVVAGGGEQYF
few,TRBV28,-,TRBJ1-2,TGTGCCAGCAGTCTTTCACCGGGAAACTATGGCTACACCTTC,CASSLSPGNYGYTF
-,TRBV5-4,TRBD1,TRBJ1-5,TGTGCCAGCAGCTTAAAGACAGGGGATAGCAATCAGCCCCAGCATTTT,CASSLKTGDSNQPQHF
-,TRBV9,-,TRBJ2-2,TGTGCCAGCAGCCCGCGGCGGGCTCCGAACACCGGGGAGCTGTTTTTT,CASSPRRAPNTGELFF
few,TRBV5-5,-,TRBJ2-5,TGTGCCAGCAGCTTGGAAGGGAGGACCCAGTACTTC,CASSLEGRTQYF
-,TRBV6-1,TRBD1,TRBJ2-7,TGTGCCAGCATGAGACAGGGGACTTCCGAGCAGTACTTC,CASMRQGTSEQYF
few,TRBV1,-,TRBJ2-5,TGCACCAGCAGCGAGGGGGGGGGCCGCGAGACCCAGTACTTC,CTSSEGGGRETQYF
few,TRBV30,TRBD1,TRBJ2-7,TGTGCCTGGAGTGTAGGGACAGGGCTGTACTTC,CAWSVGTGLYF
-,TRBV7-9,-,TRBJ1-5,TGTGCCAGCAGCTTAGGCACAGACAATCAGCCCCAGCATTTT,CASSLGTDNQPQHF
-,TRBV10-3,-,TRBJ1-5,TGTGCCATCAAGGCGGGAGGGCCTAGCAATCAGCCCCAGCATTTT,CAIKAGGPSNQPQHF
few,TRBV4-1,TRBD2,TRBJ2-1,TGCGCCAGCAGCCAAGGTCGAGCGGGGGGTTTCAATGAGCAGTTCTTC,CASSQGRAGGFNEQFF
many,TRBV4-2,TRBD1,TRBJ2-1,TGTGCCAGCAGCAGAAGGGACAGGGGTGGTGACAATGAGCAGTTCTTC,CASSRRDRGGDNEQFF
many,TRBV4-3,TRBD2,TRBJ2-3,TGCGCCAGCGCGCGGGGGGACAGCACAGATACGCAGTATTTT,CASARGDSTDTQYF